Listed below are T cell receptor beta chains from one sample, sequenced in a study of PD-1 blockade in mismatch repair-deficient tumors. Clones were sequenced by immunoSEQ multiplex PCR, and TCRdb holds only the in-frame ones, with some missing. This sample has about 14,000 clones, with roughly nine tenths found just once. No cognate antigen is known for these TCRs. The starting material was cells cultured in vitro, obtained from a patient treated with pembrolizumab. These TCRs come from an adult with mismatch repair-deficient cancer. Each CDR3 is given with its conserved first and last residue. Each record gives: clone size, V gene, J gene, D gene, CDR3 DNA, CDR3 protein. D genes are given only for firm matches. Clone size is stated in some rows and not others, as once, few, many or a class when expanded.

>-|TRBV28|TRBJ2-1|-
TGTGCCAGCAGTCCATGGGACTCTTCCTACAATGAGCAGTTCTTC
CASSPWDSSYNEQFF
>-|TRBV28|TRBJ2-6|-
TGTGCCGGCAGTTTACATTGGGCCAACGTCCTGACTTTC
CAGSLHWANVLTF
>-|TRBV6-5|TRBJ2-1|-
TGTGCCAGCAGTTCGCTGGTCGGTGAGCAGTTCTTC
CASSSLVGEQFF
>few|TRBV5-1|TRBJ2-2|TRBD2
TGCGCCAGCAGACGACTAGCGGGCGACACCGGGGAGCTGTTTTTT
CASRRLAGDTGELFF
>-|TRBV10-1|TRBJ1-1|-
TGCGCCAGCAGTGAATCCGGGACGGGACCGATGAACACTGAAGCTTTCTTT
CASSESGTGPMNTEAFF
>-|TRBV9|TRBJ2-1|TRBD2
TGTGCCAGCAGCCTGAGCGGGGGCTCCTACAATGAGCAGTTCTTC
CASSLSGGSYNEQFF
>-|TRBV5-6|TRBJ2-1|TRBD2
TGTGCCAGCAGCTTTCCGGGAGGCTCCTACAATGAGCAGTTCTTC
CASSFPGGSYNEQFF
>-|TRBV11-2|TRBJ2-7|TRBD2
TGTGCCAGCAGCTACGGGACTAGCGGCAACGAGCAGTACTTC
CASSYGTSGNEQYF
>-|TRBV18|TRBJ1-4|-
TGTGCCAGCTCACCAACCGCCACGGAAACTAATGAAAAACTGTTTTTT
CASSPTATETNEKLFF
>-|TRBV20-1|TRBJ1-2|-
TGCAGTGCTTGGACGGGTGGCTACACCTTC
CSAWTGGYTF
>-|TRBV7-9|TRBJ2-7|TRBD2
TGTGCCAGCAGCTTAAGCCTAGCGGGAGCCTTCTACGAGCAGTACTTC
CASSLSLAGAFYEQYF
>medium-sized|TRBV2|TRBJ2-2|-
TGTGCCAGCACGGGGATCGAGGGGGAGCTGTTTTTT
CASTGIEGELFF
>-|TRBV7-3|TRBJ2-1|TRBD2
TGTGCCAGCAGCTTGGTCGGGACTAGCGGGAGGTATGAGCAGTTCTTC
CASSLVGTSGRYEQFF
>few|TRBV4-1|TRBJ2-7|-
TGCGCCAGCAGCCCAGGCCTGGCGAACACCTACGAGCAGTACTTC
CASSPGLANTYEQYF
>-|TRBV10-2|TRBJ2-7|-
TGCGCCAGCAGTGTCCAAGGGGTGGGCGAGCAGTACTTC
CASSVQGVGEQYF
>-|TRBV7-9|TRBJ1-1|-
TGTGCCAGCAGCCGACAGGTTAACACTGAAGCTTTCTTT
CASSRQVNTEAFF
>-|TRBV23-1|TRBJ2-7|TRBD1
TGCGCCAGCAGTCCCCCGGGACAGGGGTCTTTCTTCGAGCAGTACTTC
CASSPPGQGSFFEQYF
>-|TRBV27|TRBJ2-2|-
TGTGCCAGCAGTTTGTCCGGCCCCGGGGAGCTGTTTTTT
CASSLSGPGELFF
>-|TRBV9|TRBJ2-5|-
TGTGCCAGCTCTACAGGGGAGACCCAGTACTTC
CASSTGETQYF
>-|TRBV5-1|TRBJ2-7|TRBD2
TGCGCCAGCAGCCCCGGGGGGGCCTCCGAATACGAGCAGTACTTC
CASSPGGASEYEQYF
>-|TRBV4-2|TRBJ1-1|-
TGTGCCAGCAGCGCCGGGTCTGCGGACACTGAAGCTTTCTTT
CASSAGSADTEAFF
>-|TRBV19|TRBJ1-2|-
TGTGCCAGTAGTATAGGGTACGGCTTCTATGGCTACACCTTC
CASSIGYGFYGYTF
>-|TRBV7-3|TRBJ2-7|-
TGTGCCAGCAGCTTAGAGCAGGGCTACGAGCAGTACTTC
CASSLEQGYEQYF
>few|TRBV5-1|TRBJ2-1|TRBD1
TGCGCCAGCAGCTTAACTGACAGGGGGCGATACAATGAGCAGTTCTTC
CASSLTDRGRYNEQFF
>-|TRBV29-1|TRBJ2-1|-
TGCAGCGTGGAAAGCGAATCCTACAATGAGCAGTTCTTC
CSVESESYNEQFF
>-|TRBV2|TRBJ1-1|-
TGTGCCAGCGACGGGGGGAAAGCTTTCTTT
CASDGGKAFF
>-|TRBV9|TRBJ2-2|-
TGTGCCAGCAGCGCGAGGGGGTGGGCAACCGGGGAGCTGTTTTTT
CASSARGWATGELFF
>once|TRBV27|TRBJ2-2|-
TGTGCCAGCAGTAACTACACCGGGGAGCTGTTTTTT
CASSNYTGELFF
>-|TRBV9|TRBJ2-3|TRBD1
TGTGCCAGCAGCCCAGGGACAGACTCTAGCACAGATACGCAGTATTTT
CASSPGTDSSTDTQYF
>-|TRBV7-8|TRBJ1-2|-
TGTGCCAGCAGCCTGCGACGGGAGGGTCCCAATGGCTACACCTTC
CASSLRREGPNGYTF
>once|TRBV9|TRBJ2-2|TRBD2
TGTGCCAGCAGCGTAGAGCGCCACGGACTAGCGGGAGTGACAGGGGAGCTGTTTTTT
CASSVERHGLAGVTGELFF